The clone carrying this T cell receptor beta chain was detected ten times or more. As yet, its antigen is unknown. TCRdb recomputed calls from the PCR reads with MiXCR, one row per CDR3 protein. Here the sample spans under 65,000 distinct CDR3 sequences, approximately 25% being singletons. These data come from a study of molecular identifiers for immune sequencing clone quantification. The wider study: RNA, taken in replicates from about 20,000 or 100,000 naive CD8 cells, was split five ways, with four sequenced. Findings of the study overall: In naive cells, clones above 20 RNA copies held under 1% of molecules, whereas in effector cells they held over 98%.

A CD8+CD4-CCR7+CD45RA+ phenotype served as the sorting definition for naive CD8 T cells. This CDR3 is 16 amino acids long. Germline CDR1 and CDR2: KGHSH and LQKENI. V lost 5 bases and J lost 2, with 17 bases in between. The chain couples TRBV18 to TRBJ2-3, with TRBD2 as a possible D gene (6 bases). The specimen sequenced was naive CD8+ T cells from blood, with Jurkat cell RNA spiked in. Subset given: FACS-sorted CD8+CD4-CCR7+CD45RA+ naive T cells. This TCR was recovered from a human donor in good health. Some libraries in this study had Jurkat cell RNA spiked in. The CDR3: CASSDRDFATTDTQYF. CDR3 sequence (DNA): TGTGCCAGCTCAGACCGGGACTTCGCCACCACAGATACGCAGTATTTT.